The rows below give T cell receptor beta chains drawn from one sample of a study of cytomegalovirus exposure and HLA in healthy donors. Produced via immunoSEQ multiplex PCR; TCRdb's table is partial and in-frame only. The table has roughly 60,000 clones, about 96% seen once. Sequences were obtained from PBMCs. These receptors came from a man aged 18 to 29 in good health and CMV-seronegative. CDR3s include the opening cysteine and the closing phenylalanine or tryptophan. The order of the fields is CDR3 protein, CDR3 length, clone size, V gene, D gene. A D gene is named only where the DNA matches it firmly. The size of a clone is reported for some rows only, either as once, few or many, or as a class for expanded clones.

CASSRLGNTEAFF | 13 | NA | TRBV25-1 | NA
CAWIPQGQETQYF | 13 | NA | TRBV30 | NA
CASSVAGGLGYNEQFF | 16 | NA | TRBV9 | TRBD2
CASSLATGGITRNEQFF | 17 | NA | TRBV5-1 | NA
CARSSKHITGLAGAANEQFF | 20 | NA | TRBV5-3 | TRBD2
CAISERNREGTGELFF | 16 | NA | TRBV10-3 | NA
CASSVTGTWNEQFF | 14 | NA | TRBV6-5 | TRBD1
CASSERLTSGHNEQFF | 16 | NA | TRBV25-1 | TRBD2
CAGSGGPTYEQYF | 13 | NA | TRBV18 | NA
CASSYGGTDTEAFF | 14 | NA | TRBV6-6 | NA
CAWTVAASTDTQYF | 14 | NA | TRBV30 | NA
CASSSKTGLAGDTQYF | 16 | NA | TRBV13 | TRBD2
CASSLAHYADYEQYF | 15 | NA | TRBV28 | NA
CASRTRDRGFGAQHF | 15 | NA | TRBV19 | TRBD1
CASSKATGVSNQPQHF | 16 | few | TRBV19 | TRBD1
CASGESYEQYF | 11 | NA | TRBV7-9 | NA
CASSSRSSYNEQFF | 14 | NA | TRBV27 | NA
CSVGEGLNTEAFF | 13 | NA | TRBV29-1 | NA
CASRTGASQETQYF | 14 | NA | TRBV5-1 | TRBD1
CASSEAEGSSNQPQHF | 16 | NA | TRBV6-1 | NA
CASSSHRNGYTF | 12 | NA | TRBV27 | NA
CASSYVSGGSYEQYF | 15 | once | TRBV6-5 | TRBD1
CSVVAGAHYEQYF | 13 | NA | TRBV29-1 | NA
CATQTSTGELFF | 12 | NA | TRBV15 | NA
CSVDARSSYEQYF | 13 | NA | TRBV29-1 | NA
CASRRGSREETQYF | 14 | NA | TRBV5-1 | TRBD2
CASSPTPTNQGYEQYF | 16 | NA | TRBV5-5 | NA
CASSTPIAGGVGDTQYF | 17 | NA | TRBV5-1 | TRBD2